A selection of T cell receptor beta chains follows, all from one sample in a study of blood T cell repertoires in COVID-19. Sequencing used immunoSEQ multiplex PCR; TCRdb keeps in-frame clones, though not all of them. Found here are hundreds of thousands of clones, about 91% of them singletons; the top ten hold under 15%. Sequencing was performed on peripheral blood. These receptors originate from a woman aged 55-69 years with acute or convalescent COVID-19. The CDR3 runs from the conserved cysteine through the conserved F or W. Fields, in order: D gene, clone size, V gene, J gene, CDR3 DNA, CDR3 protein. A D gene is named only where the DNA matches it firmly. Clone size, where shown, is once, few, many, or a class for clones that have expanded.

d_gene: TRBD1
abundance: .
v_gene: TRBV11-1
j_gene: TRBJ2-3
CDR3nt: TGTGCCAGCAGATTCGACAGGGGCACAGATACGCAGTATTTT
CDR3aa: CASRFDRGTDTQYF

d_gene: .
abundance: .
v_gene: TRBV12-5
j_gene: TRBJ2-1
CDR3nt: TGTGCTAGTGGTGACAGGGACGGGAGTGAGCAGTTCTTC
CDR3aa: CASGDRDGSEQFF

d_gene: .
abundance: .
v_gene: TRBV6-2/TRBV6-3
j_gene: TRBJ1-4
CDR3nt: TGTGCCAGCAGTTTCCGGGGGGACGACGCAACTAATGAAAAACTGTTTTTT
CDR3aa: CASSFRGDDATNEKLFF

d_gene: .
abundance: few
v_gene: TRBV6-1
j_gene: TRBJ1-1
CDR3nt: TGTGCCAGCAGTGAATTTAGAGCTTTCTTT
CDR3aa: CASSEFRAFF

d_gene: .
abundance: .
v_gene: TRBV2
j_gene: TRBJ1-3
CDR3nt: TGTGCCAGCAGTACCGACAGCTCTGGAAACACCATATATTTT
CDR3aa: CASSTDSSGNTIYF

d_gene: .
abundance: .
v_gene: TRBV18
j_gene: TRBJ1-5
CDR3nt: TGTGCCAGCTCACCCCAGACAATCAGCAATCAGCCCCAGCATTTT
CDR3aa: CASSPQTISNQPQHF

d_gene: .
abundance: .
v_gene: TRBV5-4
j_gene: TRBJ2-2
CDR3nt: TGTGCCAGCAGCTTGGCGCCAGGGGAAGCCGGGGAGCTGTTTTTT
CDR3aa: CASSLAPGEAGELFF

d_gene: TRBD1
abundance: .
v_gene: TRBV13
j_gene: TRBJ1-1
CDR3nt: TGTGCCAGCAGCCAAGCAACAGGGGGCATGAACACTGAAGCTTTCTTT
CDR3aa: CASSQATGGMNTEAFF

d_gene: TRBD1
abundance: .
v_gene: TRBV4-2
j_gene: TRBJ1-6
CDR3nt: TGTGCCAGCAGCCAAGATCAGGCGGACAGGCGGTATGGTTCACCCCTCCACTTT
CDR3aa: CASSQDQADRRYGSPLHF

d_gene: .
abundance: .
v_gene: TRBV29-1
j_gene: TRBJ1-1
CDR3nt: TGCAGCGTTGAAACCGGGGGGAACACTGAAGCTTTCTTT
CDR3aa: CSVETGGNTEAFF

d_gene: TRBD2
abundance: .
v_gene: TRBV2
j_gene: TRBJ2-5
CDR3nt: TGTGCCAGCAGCCCCGGACTAGCTACGCAAGAGACCCAGTACTTC
CDR3aa: CASSPGLATQETQYF